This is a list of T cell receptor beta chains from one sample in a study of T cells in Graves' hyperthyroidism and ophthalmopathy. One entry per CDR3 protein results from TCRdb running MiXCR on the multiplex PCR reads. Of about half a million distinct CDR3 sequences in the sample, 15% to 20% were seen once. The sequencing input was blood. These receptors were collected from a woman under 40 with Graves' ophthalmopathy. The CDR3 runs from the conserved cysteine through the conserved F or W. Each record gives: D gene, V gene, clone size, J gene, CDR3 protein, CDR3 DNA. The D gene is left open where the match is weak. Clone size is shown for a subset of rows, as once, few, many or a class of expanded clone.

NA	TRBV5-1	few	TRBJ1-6	CASSLQQGSSPLHF	TGCGCCAGCAGCCTCCAACAGGGTAGTTCACCCCTCCACTTT
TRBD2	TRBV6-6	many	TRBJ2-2	CASSYGLAGANTGELFF	TGTGCCAGCAGTTACGGACTAGCGGGCGCGAACACCGGGGAGCTGTTTTTT
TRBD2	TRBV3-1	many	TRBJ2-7	CASRRQSGSMNEQYF	TGTGCCAGCAGACGACAGAGCGGGAGTATGAACGAGCAGTACTTC
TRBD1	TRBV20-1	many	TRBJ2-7	CSARTGEGYEQYF	TGCAGTGCTCGGACAGGGGAAGGCTACGAGCAGTACTTC
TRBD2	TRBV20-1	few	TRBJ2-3	CSAPAGGFSSTDTQYF	TGCAGTGCTCCGGCGGGAGGCTTTAGTAGCACAGATACGCAGTATTTT
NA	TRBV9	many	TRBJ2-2	CASSLMGTGELFF	TGTGCCAGCAGCTTAATGGGCACCGGGGAGCTGTTTTTT
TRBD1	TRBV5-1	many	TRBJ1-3	CASSVTGSGNTIYF	TGCGCCAGCAGCGTGACAGGGTCTGGAAACACCATATATTTT
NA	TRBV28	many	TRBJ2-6	CASQGEDSSGANVLTF	TGTGCCAGCCAGGGGGAGGACAGCTCTGGGGCCAACGTCCTGACTTTC
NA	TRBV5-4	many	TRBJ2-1	CASSLNAGAYEQFF	TGTGCCAGCAGCTTGAACGCAGGGGCTTATGAGCAGTTCTTC
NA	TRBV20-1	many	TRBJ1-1	CSARDLMNTEAFF	TGCAGTGCTAGAGACCTGATGAACACTGAAGCTTTCTTT
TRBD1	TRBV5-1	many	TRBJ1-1	CASSLADRANTEAFF	TGCGCCAGCAGCTTGGCGGACAGGGCTAACACTGAAGCTTTCTTT
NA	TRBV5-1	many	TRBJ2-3	CASSLTGRRPDTQYF	TGCGCCAGCAGCTTAACCGGGAGACGCCCAGATACGCAGTATTTT
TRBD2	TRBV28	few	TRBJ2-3	CASSLSAGGSLDTQYF	TGTGCCAGCAGTTTGTCGGCGGGAGGGTCTTTGGATACGCAGTATTTT
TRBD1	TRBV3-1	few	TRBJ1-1	CASSPNRDRGLGTEAFF	TGTGCCAGCAGCCCTAACCGGGACAGGGGGCTGGGTACTGAAGCTTTCTTT
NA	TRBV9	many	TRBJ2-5	CASSVGWASETQYF	TGTGCCAGCAGCGTAGGTTGGGCTAGCGAGACCCAGTACTTC
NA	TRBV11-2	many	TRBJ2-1	CASRPITGIWGNEQFF	TGTGCCAGCAGGCCTATTACTGGGATCTGGGGCAATGAGCAGTTCTTC
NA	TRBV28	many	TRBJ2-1	CATVVGDSYNEQFF	TGTGCCACCGTAGTGGGCGACTCCTACAATGAGCAGTTCTTC
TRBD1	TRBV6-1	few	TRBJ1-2	CASSEASGGSYGYTF	TGTGCCAGCAGTGAAGCATCAGGGGGGAGCTATGGCTACACCTTC
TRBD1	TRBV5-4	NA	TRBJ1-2	CASSLDLRGNDYGYTF	TGTGCCAGCAGCTTGGACCTCAGGGGGAACGACTATGGCTACACCTTC
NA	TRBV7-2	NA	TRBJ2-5	CASSSQITKEAQYF	TGTGCCAGCAGCTCCCAGATCACAAAGGAGGCCCAGTACTTC
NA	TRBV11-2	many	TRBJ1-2	CASSHRGVDYGYTF	TGTGCCAGCAGCCATAGAGGGGTTGACTATGGCTACACCTTC
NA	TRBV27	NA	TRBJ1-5	CASSSRVGNQPQHF	TGTGCCAGCAGCTCCAGGGTGGGGAATCAGCCCCAGCATTTT
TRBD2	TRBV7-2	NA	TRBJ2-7	CASSYRSGLAGGPDEQYF	TGTGCCAGCAGCTACCGATCGGGACTAGCGGGAGGGCCGGACGAGCAGTACTTC
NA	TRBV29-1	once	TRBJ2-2	CSGRRGGDTGELFF	TGCAGCGGGAGGCGCGGAGGGGACACCGGGGAGCTGTTTTTT
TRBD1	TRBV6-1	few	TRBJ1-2	CASRTGDLYGYTF	TGTGCCAGCAGGACAGGGGACCTCTATGGCTACACCTTC
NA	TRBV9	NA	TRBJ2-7	CASSVAAGPNYEQYF	TGTGCCAGCAGCGTAGCCGCGGGCCCCAACTACGAGCAGTACTTC
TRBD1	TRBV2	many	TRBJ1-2	CARADTGDGYTF	TGTGCCAGGGCAGATACAGGGGATGGCTACACCTTC
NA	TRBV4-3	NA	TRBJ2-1	CASSQGFRDYNEQFF	TGCGCCAGCAGCCAAGGTTTCAGGGACTACAATGAGCAGTTCTTC
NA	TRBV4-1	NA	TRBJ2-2	CASSQGVRNTGELFF	TGCGCCAGCAGCCAAGGGGTGCGGAACACCGGGGAGCTGTTTTTT
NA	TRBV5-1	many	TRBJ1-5	CASSRNGDQPQHF	TGCGCCAGCAGCCGAAACGGGGATCAGCCCCAGCATTTT
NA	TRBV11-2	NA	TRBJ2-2	CASSLGGGRITWELFF	TGTGCCAGCAGCTTAGGAGGTGGGCGGATCACCTGGGAGCTGTTTTTT
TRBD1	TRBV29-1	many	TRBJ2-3	CSVTRGRTDTQYF	TGCAGCGTAACCAGGGGGCGGACAGATACGCAGTATTTT
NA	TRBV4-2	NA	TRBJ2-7	CASSHNVDSWSYEQYF	TGTGCCAGCAGCCATAACGTAGACAGTTGGTCCTACGAGCAGTACTTC
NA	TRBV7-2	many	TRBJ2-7	CASSAAWEQYF	TGTGCCAGCAGCGCGGCATGGGAGCAGTACTTC
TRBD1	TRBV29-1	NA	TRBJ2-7	CSVATGTDFPSGWQYF	TGCAGCGTCGCTACCGGGACAGATTTCCCGAGCGGTTGGCAGTACTTC
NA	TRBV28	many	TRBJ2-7	CASSFEGPYEQYF	TGTGCCAGCAGTTTCGAGGGGCCCTACGAGCAGTACTTC
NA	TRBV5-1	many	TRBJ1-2	CASRGDSPYGYTF	TGCGCCAGCAGGGGTGACAGCCCCTATGGCTACACCTTC
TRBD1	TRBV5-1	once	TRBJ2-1	CASSLEGQGNNEQFF	TGCGCCAGCAGCTTGGAGGGACAGGGAAACAATGAGCAGTTCTTC
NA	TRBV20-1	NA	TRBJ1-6	CSASDGEISPLHF	TGCAGTGCTAGTGACGGGGAGATATCACCCCTCCACTTT
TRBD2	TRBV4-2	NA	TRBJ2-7	CASSQDLLADSYEQYF	TGTGCCAGCAGCCAAGATTTACTAGCGGATTCCTACGAGCAGTACTTC
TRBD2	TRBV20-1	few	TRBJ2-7	CSAKQLASYEQYF	TGCAGTGCTAAACAACTAGCGTCCTACGAGCAGTACTTC
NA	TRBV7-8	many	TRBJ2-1	CASSGGRQAEQFF	TGTGCCAGCAGCGGAGGGAGACAGGCTGAGCAGTTCTTC
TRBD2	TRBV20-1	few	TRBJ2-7	CSARGYSGIAVDEQYF	TGCAGTGCTAGAGGTTACAGCGGGATTGCGGTTGACGAGCAGTACTTC
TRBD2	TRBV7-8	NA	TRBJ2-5	CASSSTSGRARYF	TGTGCCAGCAGCTCGACTAGCGGGAGGGCCCGGTACTTC
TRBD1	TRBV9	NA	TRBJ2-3	CASSLGWGQSLTQYF	TGTGCCAGCAGCCTCGGGTGGGGACAGAGTCTTACGCAGTATTTT
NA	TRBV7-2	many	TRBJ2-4	CASSLWGLAKNIQYF	TGTGCCAGCAGCTTATGGGGACTAGCCAAAAACATTCAGTACTTC
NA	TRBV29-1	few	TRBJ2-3	CSVGGADTQYF	TGCAGCGTTGGCGGGGCAGATACGCAGTATTTT
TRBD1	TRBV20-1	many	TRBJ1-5	CSARHYGTGSLVGNQPQHF	TGCAGTGCTAGGCATTACGGGACAGGGTCTTTGGTAGGCAATCAGCCCCAGCATTTT
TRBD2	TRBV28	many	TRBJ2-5	CASSLRLAGLRLYF	TGTGCCAGCAGTTTGAGGCTAGCGGGATTGAGACTGTACTTC
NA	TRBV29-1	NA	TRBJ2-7	CSVAPAAGHRYEQYF	TGCAGCGTTGCCCCAGCCGCGGGACACCGCTACGAGCAGTACTTC
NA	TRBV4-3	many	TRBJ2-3	CASSPSMGTDTQYF	TGCGCCAGCAGCCCCAGTATGGGAACAGATACGCAGTATTTT
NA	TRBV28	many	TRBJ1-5	CASSFRGGGNQPQHF	TGTGCCAGCAGTTTCCGGGGAGGGGGCAATCAGCCCCAGCATTTT
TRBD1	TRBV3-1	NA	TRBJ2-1	CASSQVAGQGKSEQFF	TGTGCCAGCAGCCAAGTAGCTGGACAGGGGAAAAGTGAGCAGTTCTTC